The subject of this entry is one TCR beta chain. The CDR3 has 15 residues. CDR1 and CDR2 (germline): SEHNR, FQNEAQ (reference sequence). Unmatched junction bases numbered 9, after V lost 3 bases and J lost 6 bases. This sample is drawn from a study of T cell changes during pregnancy in multiple sclerosis. Produced via immunoSEQ multiplex PCR; TCRdb's table is partial and in-frame only. The sample records tens of thousands of clones, more than 85% being singletons. The sequenced sample was CD8+ T cells from peripheral blood mononuclear cells, obtained after pregnancy. The J gene is TRBJ2-7, the V gene TRBV7-9; TRBD2 matches at 9 bases. This sequence was found in a female donor with multiple sclerosis, enrolled in a pregnancy study. CDR3 in DNA: TGTGCCAGCAGCTTGGCTAGCGGGACCAAGGTCGAGCAGTACTTC. As protein: CASSLASGTKVEQYF.